Below are 29 T cell receptor beta chains sequenced from a single sample in a study of somatic mutations in cytotoxic T cells in rheumatoid arthritis. Generated by immunoSEQ multiplex PCR, the TCRdb table keeps only in-frame clones and is missing some. The data show under 20,000 clones, 65% to 70% seen once. Sequenced input: CD8+ T cells sorted from blood. These receptors were collected from an adult with rheumatoid arthritis.

CDR3: CASSWDRGTYEQYF. The DNA of the CDR3 is TGTGCCAGCAGTTGGGACAGGGGGACCTACGAGCAGTACTTC. V is TRBV28 and J is TRBJ2-7; TRBD1 matches at 11 bases. Germline CDR1 reads MDHEN; CDR2 reads SYDVKM. Unmatched junction bases numbered 1, after V lost 4 bases and J lost 2 bases. This CDR3 region has 14 residues.

This clone was counted once. The V call is TRBV27, the J call TRBJ2-7; a weak D match, TRBD1 (6 bases). The V gene's germline CDR1 is MNHEY and CDR2 SMNVEV (reference sequence). CDR3 length equals 12 residues. V was shortened by 5 bases and J by 6 bases, with 11 bases between the two germline ends. Here the CDR3 DNA reads TGTGCCAGCAGTCCCCAGGGGTTCGAGCAGTACTTC. Its translation is CASSPQGFEQYF.

V gene TRBV18 combines with J gene TRBJ2-1; TRBD1 matches 7 bases. Germline V lookup: CDR1 KGHSH, CDR2 LQKENI. The CDR3 is made up of 14 amino acids. Trimming cost V 4 bases and J 8 bases; bases outside gene matches: 8. CDR3 DNA: TGTGCCAGCTCACTTCCGGGGACAGCCGATGAGCAGTTCTTC. Its protein is CASSLPGTADEQFF.

This clone was found a few times. J is TRBJ1-6 and V is TRBV9, with D perhaps matching TRBD1 (6 bases). V gave up 0 bases and J gave up 0 bases, with 7 bases separating them. The germline CDR1 and CDR2 sequences are SGDLS and YYNGEE. The CDR3 is 16 amino acids. In DNA, the CDR3 is TGTGCCAGCAGCGTAGGGACAGACTCCTATAATTCACCCCTCCACTTT. Translation: CASSVGTDSYNSPLHF.

The chain carries TRBV19 and TRBJ1-1; TRBD1 agrees at 7 bases. This CDR3 contains 16 residues. J lost 1 base, V lost 5 bases, and 10 bases had no gene match. From germline, CDR1 is LNHDA and CDR2 SQIVND (reference sequence). CDR3 region: CASSPRRTGANTEAFF. CDR3 bases: TGTGCCAGTAGTCCGCGTCGGACAGGAGCGAACACTGAAGCTTTCTTT.

CDR3 in amino acids: CATSRVGTGGFETQYF. The CDR3 region has the DNA TGTGCCACCAGCAGAGTCGGGACAGGGGGCTTTGAGACCCAGTACTTC. J is TRBJ2-5 and V is TRBV15, with TRBD1 matching 12 bases. The CDR3 sequence is 16 residues long. CDR1 and CDR2 (germline): LNHNV, YYDKDF (reference sequence). The J segment lost 5 bases and the V segment lost 1 base, leaving 5 bases of the junction unmatched.

This clone occurred a few times. The rearrangement joins TRBV2 to TRBJ1-1, with a possible D match to TRBD1 (5 bases). Trimming took off 6 bases at V and 1 base at J, with 6 bases between the two ends. The CDR3 spans 12 residues. In germline, CDR1 is SNHLY, CDR2 FYNNEI. In DNA form, the CDR3 reads TGTGCCAGCAGGCAGGGGAACACTGAAGCTTTCTTT. Translating gives CASRQGNTEAFF.

This clone has more than one count but fewer than ten. The chain is built from TRBV28 and TRBJ2-7; possibly TRBD1 for D (5 bases). The germline gives CDR1 MDHEN, CDR2 SYDVKM. V was clipped by 4 bases and J by 4 bases, with 20 bases between them. CDR3 length equals 16 residues. The CDR3 DNA follows: TGTGCCAGCAGTTCGACCCTTGGACAAAAACTTTACGAGCAGTACTTC. This sequence encodes CASSSTLGQKLYEQYF. Looking up the rest from reference TRBV28 and TRBJ2-7 gives the full variable domain: DVKVTQSSRYLVKRTGEKVFLECVQDMDHENMFWYRQDPGLGLRLIYFSYDVKMKEKGDIPEGYSVSREKKERFSLILESASTNQTSMYLCASSSTLGQKLYEQYFGPGTRLTVT.

The J gene is TRBJ2-7, the V gene TRBV15; TRBD2 agrees at 7 bases. Germline V gene data show CDR1 as LNHNV and CDR2 as YYDKDF (reference sequence). Trimming cost V 0 bases and J 3 bases; bases outside gene matches: 11. CDR3 length equals 17 residues. The CDR3 protein is CATSRDRFGGGVYEQYF. DNA for the CDR3: TGTGCCACCAGCAGAGATCGATTTGGCGGGGGAGTCTACGAGCAGTACTTC.

CDR3 sequence: CSVEDGGLRYEQYF. The DNA of the CDR3 is TGCAGCGTTGAAGATGGGGGCCTGCGATACGAGCAGTACTTC. The chain is built from TRBV29-1 and TRBJ2-7, with D tentatively TRBD1 (6 bases). The CDR3 is made up of 14 amino acids. Germline V gene sequence: CDR1 SQVTM, CDR2 ANQGSEA. V was trimmed by 0 bases and J by 4 bases, leaving 13 bases between them.

V and J are TRBV28 and TRBJ1-1; D unresolved. CDR3 size: 16 residues. V was cut by 6 bases and J by 1 base, with 18 bases left in between. Germline V gene data show CDR1 as MDHEN and CDR2 as SYDVKM. DNA for the CDR3: TGTGCCAGCAGGGGAGAAGGATTGGGCAGGAACACTGAAGCTTTCTTT. Its protein product is CASRGEGLGRNTEAFF.

The chain has TRBV6-5 and TRBJ2-3, with TRBD1 as a possible D gene (5 bases). Per the germline V gene, CDR1 is MNHEY and CDR2 is SVGAGI. The CDR3 length is 13 residues. V was shortened by 0 bases and J by 4 bases, with 5 bases between the two germline ends. CDR3: CASSYSGADTQYF. The CDR3 DNA follows: TGTGCCAGCAGTTACTCAGGGGCAGATACGCAGTATTTT.

This clone has only a few counts. The CDR3 spells CASSSIFEQYF. CDR3 coding DNA: TGTGCCAGCAGTTCCATATTCGAGCAGTACTTC. This chain uses TRBV28 with TRBJ2-7; D unclear. Between the trimmed V and J ends, which lost 4 bases and 6 bases, there was a span of 7 bases. The CDR3 has 11 amino acids. The germline V gene encodes CDR1 MDHEN and CDR2 SYDVKM.

The chain employs TRBV6-5 and TRBJ2-1; D is undetermined. This CDR3 comprises 13 residues. CDR1 is MNHEY, CDR2 SVGAGI, per germline. Trimming took off 0 bases at V and 5 bases at J, with 5 bases between the two ends. The CDR3 here is CASSYSLNNEQFF. DNA for the CDR3: TGTGCCAGCAGTTACTCTTTGAACAATGAGCAGTTCTTC.

This clone was counted a single time. The chain combines TRBV10-3 with TRBJ1-1, with 7 nucleotides matching TRBD1. Germline V gene lookup returns CDR1 ENHRY and CDR2 SYGVKD. Trimming removed 0 bases from V and 2 bases from J; junction bases left unmatched: 6. CDR3 length: 16 residues. CDR3 in amino acids: CAISESAQGVNTEAFF. In DNA, the CDR3 is TGTGCCATCAGTGAGTCGGCGCAGGGGGTCAACACTGAAGCTTTCTTT.

The chain has TRBV14 and TRBJ2-7; unclear D gene. Trimming took off 1 base at V and 3 bases at J, with 10 bases between the two ends. CDR3 length: 14 amino acids. Germline values: CDR1 SGHDN, CDR2 FVKESK. CDR3 DNA: TGTGCCAGCAGCCAAGGCGGCAGGATCTACGAGCAGTACTTC. This sequence encodes CASSQGGRIYEQYF. Filled out from reference TRBV14 and TRBJ2-7, the complete variable domain reads EAGVTQFPSHSVIEKGQTVTLRCDPISGHDNLYWYRRVMGKEIKFLLHFVKESKQDESGMPNNRFLAERTGGTYSTLKVQPAELEDSGVYFCASSQGGRIYEQYFGPGTRLTVT.

This clone was seen just once. The V gene is TRBV19, the J gene TRBJ1-1, with 7 bases that match TRBD1. There are 15 residues in the CDR3. CDR1 is LNHDA and CDR2 is SQIVND in the germline V gene (reference sequence). V dropped 8 bases and J dropped 0; count of bases not matched to a gene: 9. The CDR3 loop reads CASSPGQILNTEAFF. CDR3 coding DNA: TGTGCCAGTTCCCCGGGACAGATACTGAACACTGAAGCTTTCTTT. Together with reference TRBV19 and TRBJ1-1, the CDR3 gives the full variable domain: DGGITQSPKYLFRKEGQNVTLSCEQNLNHDAMYWYRQDPGQGLRLIYYSQIVNDFQKGDIAEGYSVSREKKESFPLTVTSAQKNPTAFYLCASSPGQILNTEAFFGQGTRLTVV.

The chain recombines TRBV9 with TRBJ1-2; 7 bases line up with TRBD1. Unmatched junction bases numbered 7, after V lost 4 bases and J lost 1 base. Germline V CDR1 and CDR2: SGDLS, YYNGEE. This CDR3 region has 15 residues. The CDR3 DNA is TGTGCCAGCAGCCCGAGCAGGGACAGTAACTATGGCTACACCTTC. Amino acid sequence: CASSPSRDSNYGYTF.

The CDR3 protein is CASSSTPLQGLNQPQHF. The CDR3 DNA reads TGTGCCAGCAGCTCAACACCACTCCAGGGCCTTAATCAGCCCCAGCATTTT. The chain recombines TRBV7-6 with TRBJ1-5; possible D gene TRBD1, 5 bases. This CDR3 contains 17 residues. Germline CDR1 is SGHVS and CDR2 is FNYEAQ. V was trimmed by 4 bases and J by 4 bases, leaving 20 bases between them.

The CDR3, as DNA: TGTGCCAGCAGTTGGACTAGCGGGGGGTACAATGAGCAGTTCTTC. This encodes CASSWTSGGYNEQFF. The chain links TRBV27 to TRBJ2-1; 14 positions agree with TRBD2. CDR1 MNHEY and CDR2 SMNVEV come from the germline V gene (reference sequence). Unmatched junction bases numbered 0, after V lost 4 bases and J lost 4 bases. This CDR3 has 15 amino acids.

The V call is TRBV4-1, the J call TRBJ2-2; D is undetermined. Germline V lookup: CDR1 MGHRA, CDR2 YSYEKL. Trimming left V 3 bases short and J 4 bases short, with 9 bases between. The length of the CDR3 is 14 residues. The chain's CDR3 is CASSHLSITGELFF. CDR3 bases: TGCGCCAGCAGCCATCTCTCGATCACCGGGGAGCTGTTTTTT.

This clone was counted a single time. The rearrangement uses TRBV7-3 and TRBJ2-2; 10 bases line up with TRBD2. The CDR3 loop spans 15 amino acids. The V and J ends lost 5 bases and 8 bases, in that order; junction bases with no gene match: 8. Germline V CDR1 and CDR2: SGHTA, FQGTGA. The CDR3 loop is CASSAGTSVTGELFF. In nucleotides, the CDR3 is TGTGCCAGCAGCGCCGGGACTAGCGTCACGGGGGAGCTGTTTTTT. Full variable domain (remainder filled in from reference TRBV7-3 and TRBJ2-2): GAGVSQTPSNKVTEKGKYVELRCDPISGHTALYWYRQSLGQGPEFLIYFQGTGAADDSGLPNDRFFAVRPEGSVSTLKIQRTERGDSAVYLCASSAGTSVTGELFFGEGSRLTVL.

This chain uses TRBV7-8 with TRBJ2-3; D call uncertain. This CDR3 contains 15 residues. Germline CDR1 reads SGHVS; CDR2 reads FQNEAQ. Deletions cut 5 bases from V and 0 bases from J, with 12 bases between. The CDR3 coding sequence is TGTGCCAGCAGCCGTGGGCTAACTAGCACAGATACGCAGTATTTT. Translating it yields CASSRGLTSTDTQYF.

This clone came up a few times. The CDR3 loop is CASSQESGGGADEQYF. DNA for the CDR3: TGTGCCAGCAGCCAAGAGAGCGGCGGGGGGGCCGACGAGCAGTACTTC. This chain connects TRBV4-2 to TRBJ2-7, with 9 bases lining up with TRBD2. CDR3 length equals 16 residues. Germline-derived CDR1 and CDR2 are LGHNA and YNFKEQ. The junction had 8 bases not matched to a gene; V was cut back by 0 bases and J by 5 bases.

The gene calls are TRBV5-5 and TRBJ2-5; 7 positions match TRBD2. The length of the CDR3 is 13 residues. The germline V gene encodes CDR1 SGHKS and CDR2 YYEKEE (reference sequence). V dropped 7 bases and J dropped 1; count of bases not matched to a gene: 4. CDR3 nucleotides: TGTGCCAGCTGGGGAGGGTCCCAAGAGACCCAGTACTTC. The encoded protein is CASWGGSQETQYF.

This clone was recorded a few times. The chain has TRBV6-5 and TRBJ1-4; unclear D gene. Germline CDR1 is MNHEY and CDR2 is SVGAGI. CDR3 length equals 15 residues. Between the trimmed V and J ends, which lost 4 bases and 2 bases, there was a span of 11 bases. The chain's CDR3 is CASSLKGSTNEKLFF. The CDR3 nucleotides read TGTGCCAGCAGTTTGAAGGGATCTACTAATGAAAAACTGTTTTTT.

The J gene is TRBJ2-7, the V gene TRBV7-9, with 7 nucleotides matching TRBD1. Germline V gives CDR1 SEHNR, CDR2 FQNEAQ (reference sequence). V trimming: 4 bases; J trimming: 1 base; junction bases outside the gene matches: 4. This CDR3 contains 14 residues. The CDR3 region is CASSSTGISYEQYF. The CDR3, as DNA: TGTGCCAGCAGCTCGACAGGGATTTCCTACGAGCAGTACTTC.

The gene calls are TRBV7-9 and TRBJ2-1; possibly TRBD2 for D (5 bases). The V gene's germline CDR1 is SEHNR and CDR2 FQNEAQ (reference sequence). V gave up 5 bases and J gave up 1 base, with 9 bases separating them. CDR3 length equals 14 residues. The chain's CDR3 is CASSPGISYNEQFF. The CDR3 bases are TGTGCCAGCAGCCCCGGGATTTCCTACAATGAGCAGTTCTTC.

The V gene is TRBV13, the J gene TRBJ2-2; a weak D match, TRBD2 (6 bases). The V gene lost 6 bases and the J gene lost 4 bases, with 6 bases spanning the gap. This CDR3 contains 12 residues. Looked up from germline, CDR1 is PRHDT and CDR2 is FYEKMQ (reference sequence). Here the CDR3 DNA reads TGTGCCAGCAGGGGACTCACCGGGGAGCTGTTTTTT. Translated: CASRGLTGELFF.